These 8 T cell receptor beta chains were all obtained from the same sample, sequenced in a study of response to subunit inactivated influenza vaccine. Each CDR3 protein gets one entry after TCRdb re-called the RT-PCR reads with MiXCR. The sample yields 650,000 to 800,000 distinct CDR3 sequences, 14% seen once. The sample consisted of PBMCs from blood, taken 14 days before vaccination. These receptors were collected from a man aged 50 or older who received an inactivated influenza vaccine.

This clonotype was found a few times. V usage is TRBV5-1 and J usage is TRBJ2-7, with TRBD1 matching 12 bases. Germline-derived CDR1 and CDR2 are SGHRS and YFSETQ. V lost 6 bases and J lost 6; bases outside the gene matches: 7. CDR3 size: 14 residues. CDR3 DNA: TGCGCCAGCAAGGCGGGACAGGGGGCGGGCGAGCAGTACTTC. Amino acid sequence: CASKAGQGAGEQYF.

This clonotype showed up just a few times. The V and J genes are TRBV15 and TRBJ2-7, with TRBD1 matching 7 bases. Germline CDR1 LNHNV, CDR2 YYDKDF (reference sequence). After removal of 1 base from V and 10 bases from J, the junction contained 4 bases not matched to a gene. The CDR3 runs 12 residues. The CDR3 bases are TGTGCCACCAGCAGAGGGGGGACAGTTCAGTACTTC. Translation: CATSRGGTVQYF. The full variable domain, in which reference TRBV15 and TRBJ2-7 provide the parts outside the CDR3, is DAMVIQNPRYQVTQFGKPVTLSCSQTLNHNVMYWYQQKSSQAPKLLFHYYDKDFNNEADTPDNFQSRRPNTSFCFLDIRSPGLGDTAMYLCATSRGGTVQYFGPGTRLTVT.

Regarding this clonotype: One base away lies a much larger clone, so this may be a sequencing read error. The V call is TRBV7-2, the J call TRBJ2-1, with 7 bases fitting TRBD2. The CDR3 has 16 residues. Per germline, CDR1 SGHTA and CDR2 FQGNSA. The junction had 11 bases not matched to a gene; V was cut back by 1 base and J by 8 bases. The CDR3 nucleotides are TGTGCCAGCAGCTTAGTGACTAGCTGGGTGGGGTATGAGCAGTTCTTC. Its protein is CASSLVTSWVGYEQFF.

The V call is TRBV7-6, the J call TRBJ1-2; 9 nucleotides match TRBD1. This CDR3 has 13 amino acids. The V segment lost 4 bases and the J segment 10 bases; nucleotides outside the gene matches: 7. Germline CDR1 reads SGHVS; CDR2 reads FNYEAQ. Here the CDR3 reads CASSSRDREDYTF. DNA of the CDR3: TGTGCCAGCAGCTCCCGGGACAGGGAGGACTACACCTTC.

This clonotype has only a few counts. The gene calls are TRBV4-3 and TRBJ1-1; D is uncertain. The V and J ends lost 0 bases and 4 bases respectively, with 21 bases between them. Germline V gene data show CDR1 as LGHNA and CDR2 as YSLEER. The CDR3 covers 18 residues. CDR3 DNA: TGCGCCAGCAGCCAAGATCTTATCCGTGAAGGGATGGGCACTGAAGCTTTCTTT. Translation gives CASSQDLIREGMGTEAFF.

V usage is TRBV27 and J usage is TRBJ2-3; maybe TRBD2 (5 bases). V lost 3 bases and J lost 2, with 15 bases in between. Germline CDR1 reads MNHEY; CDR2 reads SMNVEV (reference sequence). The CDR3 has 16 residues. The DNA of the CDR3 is TGTGCCAGCAGTTTGGCGGGCAGAACAACCACAGATACGCAGTATTTT. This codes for CASSLAGRTTTDTQYF.

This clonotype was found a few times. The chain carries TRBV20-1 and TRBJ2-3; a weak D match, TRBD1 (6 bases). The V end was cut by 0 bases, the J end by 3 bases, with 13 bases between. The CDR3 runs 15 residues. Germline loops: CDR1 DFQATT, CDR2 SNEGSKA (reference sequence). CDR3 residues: CSARDFRTETDTQYF. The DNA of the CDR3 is TGCAGTGCTAGAGATTTTAGGACAGAAACAGATACGCAGTATTTT.

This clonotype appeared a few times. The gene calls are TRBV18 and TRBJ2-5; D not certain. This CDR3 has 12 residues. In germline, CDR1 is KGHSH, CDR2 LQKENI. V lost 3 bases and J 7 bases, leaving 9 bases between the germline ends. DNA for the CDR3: TGTGCCAGCTCACCCGGCGTCGGGACCCAGTACTTC. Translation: CASSPGVGTQYF.